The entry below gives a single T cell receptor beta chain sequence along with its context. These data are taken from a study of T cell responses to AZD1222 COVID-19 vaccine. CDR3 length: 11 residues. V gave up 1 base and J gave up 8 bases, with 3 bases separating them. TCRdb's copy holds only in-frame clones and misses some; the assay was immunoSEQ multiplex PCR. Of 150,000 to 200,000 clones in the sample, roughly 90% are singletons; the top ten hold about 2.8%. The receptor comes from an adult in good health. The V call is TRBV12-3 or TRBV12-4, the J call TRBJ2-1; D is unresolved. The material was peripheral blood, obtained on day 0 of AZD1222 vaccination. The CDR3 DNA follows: TGTGCCAGCAGTTTAGTGGATGAGCAGTTCTTC. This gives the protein CASSLVDEQFF.